Below, 9 T cell receptor beta chains from the same sample are listed, as sequenced in a study of molecular identifiers for immune sequencing clone quantification. TCRdb passed the PCR reads through MiXCR, listing each CDR3 protein once. Of approximately 550,000 distinct CDR3 sequences in the sample, 20% to 25% are singletons; the top ten hold more than 0.8%. What was sequenced was naive CD8+ T cells from blood, with Jurkat cell RNA spiked in. Subset specified: FACS-sorted CD8+CD4-CCR7+CD45RA+ naive T cells. These receptors all come from a human donor in good health. Some libraries in this study had Jurkat cell RNA spiked in.

There are many counts of this clonotype. The chain links TRBV12-3 or TRBV12-4 to TRBJ1-1; D is uncertain. The CDR3 loop spans 13 amino acids. The V and J ends lost 3 bases and 3 bases respectively, with 8 bases between them. The DNA for the CDR3 is TGTGCCAGCAGTTTGGGGATCGACACTGAAGCTTTCTTT. Translated: CASSLGIDTEAFF.

CDR3 sequence reads: CASSGRLAGGHEQFF. The CDR3 nucleotides read TGTGCCAGCAGCGGGAGGCTAGCGGGAGGCCATGAGCAGTTCTTC. This chain uses TRBV9 with TRBJ2-1, with 11 nucleotides matching TRBD2. The V gene's germline CDR1 is SGDLS and CDR2 YYNGEE. This CDR3 has 15 amino acids. V was pared by 3 bases and J by 8 bases, with 7 bases of the junction left unmatched.

Comment on this clonotype: A much larger clone lies a single base off, so this may be a read error. The chain couples TRBV2 to TRBJ2-1; 7 nucleotides line up with TRBD2. CDR1 and CDR2 (germline): SNHLY, FYNNEI. V lost 6 bases and J lost 4; bases outside the gene matches: 3. The CDR3 runs to 13 residues. CDR3 residues: CASRASGYNEQFF. CDR3 DNA: TGTGCCAGCAGGGCTAGCGGTTACAATGAGCAGTTCTTC.

J is TRBJ2-7 and V is TRBV12-3 or TRBV12-4; 9 nucleotides match TRBD2. After removal of 7 bases from V and 4 bases from J, the junction contained 8 bases not matched to a gene. This CDR3 has 14 residues. The CDR3 spells CASNPGAGGYEQYF. DNA for the CDR3: TGTGCCAGCAACCCTGGGGCGGGAGGGTACGAGCAGTACTTC.

Only a few counts were recorded for this clonotype. A clone one base away is much larger, so this may be a read error. The DNA for the CDR3 is TGTGCCGGCAGTCAGCTGTGGGTTCTAGCCAAAAACATTCAGTACTTC. Translating gives CAGSQLWVLAKNIQYF. The V gene is TRBV21-1, the J gene TRBJ2-4. TRBV21-1 is a pseudogene. The CDR3 runs to 16 residues.

Only a few counts were recorded for this clonotype. Relative to the germline gene, one junction end is altered; a read error may explain this. The chain combines TRBV27 with TRBJ2-7; 9 bases are a match to TRBD1. This CDR3 spans 14 amino acids. The germline CDR1 and CDR2 sequences are MNHEY and SMNVEV (reference sequence). As DNA, the CDR3 is TGTGCCAGCTGTTTTGGGACAGGGATTTACGAGCAGTACTTC. Translated, it gives CASCFGTGIYEQYF.

This clonotype was observed a handful of times. The rearrangement uses TRBV20-1 and TRBJ2-1, with D unclear. V dropped 6 bases and J dropped 7 bases, with 10 bases sitting between them. Germline V lookup: CDR1 DFQATT, CDR2 SNEGSKA (reference sequence). The CDR3 sequence is 11 residues long. The CDR3 nucleotides are TGCAGTGCGATGAATCTGAATGAGCAGTTCTTC. It translates to CSAMNLNEQFF.

The chain employs TRBV13 and TRBJ2-5; 7 nucleotides align to TRBD1. V gave up 5 bases and J gave up 1 base; unmatched junction bases: 4. Germline loops: CDR1 PRHDT, CDR2 FYEKMQ (reference sequence). The CDR3 runs 14 residues. In DNA, the CDR3 is TGTGCCAGCAGCCGCCGGGACAGCCAAGAGACCCAGTACTTC. It is translated as CASSRRDSQETQYF.

Points on this clonotype: One junction end disagrees with the germline gene, perhaps due to a read error. The chain links TRBV2 to TRBJ1-1; D not certain. The CDR3 contains 13 residues. Germline CDR1 is SNHLY and CDR2 is FYNNEI. This chain's CDR3 is CASKDSRNTEASF. CDR3 sequence (DNA): TGTGCCAGCAAAGACTCCAGGAACACTGAAGCTTCCTTT.